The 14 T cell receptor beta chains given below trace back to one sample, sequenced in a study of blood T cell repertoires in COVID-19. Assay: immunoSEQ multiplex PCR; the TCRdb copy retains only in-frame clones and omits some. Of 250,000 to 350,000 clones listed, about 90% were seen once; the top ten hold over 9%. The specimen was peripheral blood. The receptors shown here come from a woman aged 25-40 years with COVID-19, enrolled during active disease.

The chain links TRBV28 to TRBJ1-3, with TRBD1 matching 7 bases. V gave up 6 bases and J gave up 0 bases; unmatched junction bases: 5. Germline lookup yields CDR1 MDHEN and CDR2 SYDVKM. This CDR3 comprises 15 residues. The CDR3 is CASSPGTVSGNTIYF. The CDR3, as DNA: TGTGCCAGCAGCCCGGGGACAGTCTCTGGAAACACCATATATTTT.

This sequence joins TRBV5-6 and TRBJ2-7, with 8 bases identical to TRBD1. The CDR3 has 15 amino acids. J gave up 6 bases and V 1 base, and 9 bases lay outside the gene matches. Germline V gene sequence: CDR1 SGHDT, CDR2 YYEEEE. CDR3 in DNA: TGTGCCAGCAGCTTGCTGGACAGGGAGTTAGGCGAGCAGTACTTC. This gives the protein CASSLLDRELGEQYF. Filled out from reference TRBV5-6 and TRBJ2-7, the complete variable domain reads DAGVTQSPTHLIKTRGQQVTLRCSPKSGHDTVSWYQQALGQGPQFIFQYYEEEERQRGNFPDRFSGHQFPNYSSELNVNALLLGDSALYLCASSLLDRELGEQYFGPGTRLTVT.

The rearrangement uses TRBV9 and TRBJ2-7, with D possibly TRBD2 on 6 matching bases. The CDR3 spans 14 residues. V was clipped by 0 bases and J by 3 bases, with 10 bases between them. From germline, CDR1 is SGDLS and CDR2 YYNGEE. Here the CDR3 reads CASSVAGEGYEQYF. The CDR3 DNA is TGTGCCAGCAGCGTAGCGGGAGAGGGCTACGAGCAGTACTTC.

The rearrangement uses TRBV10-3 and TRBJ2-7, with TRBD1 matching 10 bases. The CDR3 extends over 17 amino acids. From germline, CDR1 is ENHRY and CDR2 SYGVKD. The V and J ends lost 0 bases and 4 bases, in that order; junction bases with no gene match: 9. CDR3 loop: CAISESGDRGRSYEQYF. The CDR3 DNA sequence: TGTGCCATCAGTGAGTCCGGAGACAGGGGGCGATCGTACGAGCAGTACTTC.

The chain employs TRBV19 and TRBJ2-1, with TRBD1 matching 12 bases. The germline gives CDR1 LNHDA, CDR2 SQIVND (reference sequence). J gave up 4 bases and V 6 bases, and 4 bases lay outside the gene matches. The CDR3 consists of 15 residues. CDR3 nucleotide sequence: TGTGCCAGTAGCCCGGGACAGGGGGCTTACAATGAGCAGTTCTTC. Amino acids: CASSPGQGAYNEQFF.

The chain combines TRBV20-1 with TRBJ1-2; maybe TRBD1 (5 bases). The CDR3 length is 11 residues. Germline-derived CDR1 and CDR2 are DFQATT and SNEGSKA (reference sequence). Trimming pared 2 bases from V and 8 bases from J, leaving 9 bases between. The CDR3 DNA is TGCAGTGCTAGAACCCAGGGAGGCTACACCTTC. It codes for CSARTQGGYTF.

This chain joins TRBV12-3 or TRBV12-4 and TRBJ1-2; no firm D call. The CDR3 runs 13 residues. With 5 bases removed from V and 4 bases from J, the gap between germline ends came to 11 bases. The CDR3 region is CASSPGRAYGYTF. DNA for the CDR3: TGTGCCAGCAGTCCCGGGCGGGCCTATGGCTACACCTTC.

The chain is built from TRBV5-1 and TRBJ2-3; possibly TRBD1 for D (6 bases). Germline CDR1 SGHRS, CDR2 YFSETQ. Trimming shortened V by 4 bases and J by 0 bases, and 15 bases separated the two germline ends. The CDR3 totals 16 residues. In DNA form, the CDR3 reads TGCGCCAGCAGCGTGACAGGTCCTGCTAGCACAGATACGCAGTATTTT. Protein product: CASSVTGPASTDTQYF.

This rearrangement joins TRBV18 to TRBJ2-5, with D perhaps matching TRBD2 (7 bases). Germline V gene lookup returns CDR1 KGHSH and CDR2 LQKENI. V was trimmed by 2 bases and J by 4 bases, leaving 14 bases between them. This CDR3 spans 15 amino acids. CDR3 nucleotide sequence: TGTGCCAGCTCACCAAGGCGCGGGGGCCCAGAGACCCAGTACTTC. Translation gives CASSPRRGGPETQYF. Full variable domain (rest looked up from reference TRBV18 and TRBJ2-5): NAGVMQNPRHLVRRRGQEARLRCSPMKGHSHVYWYRQLPEEGLKFMVYLQKENIIDESGMPKERFSAEFPKEGPSILRIQQVVRGDSAAYFCASSPRRGGPETQYFGPGTRLLVL.

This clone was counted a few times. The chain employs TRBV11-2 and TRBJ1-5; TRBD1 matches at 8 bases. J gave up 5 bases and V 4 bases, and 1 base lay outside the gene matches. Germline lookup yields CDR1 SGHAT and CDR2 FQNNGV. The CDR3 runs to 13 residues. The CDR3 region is CASSSGGDQPQHF. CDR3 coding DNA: TGTGCCAGCAGCTCAGGGGGCGATCAGCCCCAGCATTTT.

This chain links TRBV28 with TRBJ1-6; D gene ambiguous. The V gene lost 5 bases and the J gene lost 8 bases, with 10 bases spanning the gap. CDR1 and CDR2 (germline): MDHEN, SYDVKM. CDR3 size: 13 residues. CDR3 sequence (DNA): TGTGCCAGCAGTCGGGTCGCTTATTCACCCCTCCACTTT. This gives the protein CASSRVAYSPLHF. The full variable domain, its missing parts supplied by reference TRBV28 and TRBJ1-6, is DVKVTQSSRYLVKRTGEKVFLECVQDMDHENMFWYRQDPGLGLRLIYFSYDVKMKEKGDIPEGYSVSREKKERFSLILESASTNQTSMYLCASSRVAYSPLHFGNGTRLTVT.

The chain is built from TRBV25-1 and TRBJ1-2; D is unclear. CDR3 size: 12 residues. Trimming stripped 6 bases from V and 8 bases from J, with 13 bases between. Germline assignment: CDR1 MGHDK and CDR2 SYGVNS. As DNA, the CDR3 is TGTGCCAGCAGCCGCTCCTCGGGGGGCTACACCTTC. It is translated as CASSRSSGGYTF.

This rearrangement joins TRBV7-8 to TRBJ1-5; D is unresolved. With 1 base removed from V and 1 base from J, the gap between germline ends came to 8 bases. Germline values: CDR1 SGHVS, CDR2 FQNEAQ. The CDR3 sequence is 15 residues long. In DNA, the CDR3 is TGTGCCAGCAGCTTAGGTCCGGAGAGCAATCAGCCCCAGCATTTT. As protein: CASSLGPESNQPQHF.

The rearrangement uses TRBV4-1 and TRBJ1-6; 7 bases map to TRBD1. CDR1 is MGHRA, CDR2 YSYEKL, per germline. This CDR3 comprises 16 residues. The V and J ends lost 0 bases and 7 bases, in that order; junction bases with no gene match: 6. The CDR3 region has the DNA TGCGCCAGCAGCCAAGATCGGGACAGTTACAATTCACCCCTCCACTTT. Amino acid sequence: CASSQDRDSYNSPLHF.